The rows below give T cell receptor beta chains drawn from one sample of a study of cytomegalovirus exposure and HLA in healthy donors. Sequencing used immunoSEQ multiplex PCR; TCRdb keeps in-frame clones, though not all of them. This sample has about 120,000 clones, with approximately 81% found just once. Sequences were obtained from PBMCs. These receptors originate from a young man in good health and CMV-seronegative. Both conserved end residues are part of each CDR3. D genes are given only for firm matches. The listing skips clone size in some rows; elsewhere it reads once, few, many or a size class.

abundance: once; j_gene: TRBJ1-5; d_gene: NA; v_gene: TRBV25-1; CDR3nt: TGTGCCAGCAGTCCAGCAGGGACAAGCAATCAGCCCCAGCATTTT; CDR3aa: CASSPAGTSNQPQHF
abundance: NA; j_gene: TRBJ1-1; d_gene: TRBD1; v_gene: TRBV5-1; CDR3nt: TGCGCCAGCAGCTCCCCCGACAGGGCTAACACTGAAGCTTTCTTT; CDR3aa: CASSSPDRANTEAFF
abundance: NA; j_gene: TRBJ2-3; d_gene: NA; v_gene: TRBV11-3; CDR3nt: TGTGCCAGCAGCTTAACTCCCACAGATACGCAGTATTTT; CDR3aa: CASSLTPTDTQYF
abundance: NA; j_gene: TRBJ2-3; d_gene: TRBD2; v_gene: TRBV4-2; CDR3nt: TGTGCCAGCAGCCAACCGGGACTAGAAACAGATACGCAGTATTTT; CDR3aa: CASSQPGLETDTQYF
abundance: NA; j_gene: TRBJ2-1; d_gene: NA; v_gene: TRBV6-4; CDR3nt: TGTGCCACACGGGCGGCTAGCGCTAGGGGGGGTGAGCAGTTCTTC; CDR3aa: CATRAASARGGEQFF
abundance: NA; j_gene: TRBJ2-1; d_gene: TRBD2; v_gene: TRBV7-9; CDR3nt: TGTGCCAGCAAAGGGTTTATTGTGACTAGCGGCCGTAATGAGCAGTTCTTC; CDR3aa: CASKGFIVTSGRNEQFF
abundance: NA; j_gene: TRBJ2-3; d_gene: TRBD1; v_gene: TRBV6-5; CDR3nt: TGTGCCAGCAGTCGCGGGACAGGCGTCACAGATACGCAGTATTTT; CDR3aa: CASSRGTGVTDTQYF
abundance: NA; j_gene: TRBJ2-3; d_gene: NA; v_gene: TRBV11-2; CDR3nt: TGTGCCAGCACTCCTTTAACCTACACAGATACGCAGTATTTT; CDR3aa: CASTPLTYTDTQYF
abundance: NA; j_gene: TRBJ2-2; d_gene: NA; v_gene: TRBV5-1; CDR3nt: TGCGCCAGCAATATCGGACACTCGACCGGGGAGCTGTTTTTT; CDR3aa: CASNIGHSTGELFF
abundance: NA; j_gene: TRBJ2-5; d_gene: NA; v_gene: TRBV7-6; CDR3nt: TGTGCCAGCAGCCCCGGACTAAAAGAGACCCAGTACTTC; CDR3aa: CASSPGLKETQYF
abundance: NA; j_gene: TRBJ2-1; d_gene: TRBD2; v_gene: TRBV7-6; CDR3nt: TGTGCCAGCAGCGGACTAGCGTTGAATGAGCAGTTCTTC; CDR3aa: CASSGLALNEQFF
abundance: NA; j_gene: TRBJ2-5; d_gene: TRBD2; v_gene: TRBV5-5; CDR3nt: TGTGCCAGCAGCCGTCTCGCGGGAGAACAAGAGACCCAGTACTTC; CDR3aa: CASSRLAGEQETQYF
abundance: NA; j_gene: TRBJ2-7; d_gene: TRBD1; v_gene: TRBV18; CDR3nt: TGTGCCAGCTCGCTTATTGGACAGGGGGCTGGCGAGCAGTACTTC; CDR3aa: CASSLIGQGAGEQYF
abundance: NA; j_gene: TRBJ2-1; d_gene: TRBD2; v_gene: TRBV6-4; CDR3nt: TGTGCCAGCAGTGTGGGCACTAGCGGGAGGTCATATGAGCAGTTCTTC; CDR3aa: CASSVGTSGRSYEQFF
abundance: NA; j_gene: TRBJ2-5; d_gene: TRBD2; v_gene: TRBV14; CDR3nt: TGTGCCAGCAGCCAAGTCGGAAGCGGGAGACAGACCCAGTACTTC; CDR3aa: CASSQVGSGRQTQYF
abundance: NA; j_gene: TRBJ2-1; d_gene: TRBD1; v_gene: TRBV11-3; CDR3nt: TGTGCCAGCAGCTTAGAGGGACAGGGGTACAATGAGCAGTTCTTC; CDR3aa: CASSLEGQGYNEQFF
abundance: NA; j_gene: TRBJ2-1; d_gene: TRBD2; v_gene: TRBV2; CDR3nt: TGTGCCAGCAGGGGAGGGGACTACTCCTACAATGAGCAGTTCTTC; CDR3aa: CASRGGDYSYNEQFF
abundance: NA; j_gene: TRBJ1-2; d_gene: NA; v_gene: TRBV29-1; CDR3nt: TGCAGCGTTGACCTTCGGGGGGTTGACTATGGCTACACCTTC; CDR3aa: CSVDLRGVDYGYTF
abundance: NA; j_gene: TRBJ1-1; d_gene: NA; v_gene: TRBV4-1; CDR3nt: TGCGCCAGCAGCCAAGGAGGGGGTGAAGCTTTCTTT; CDR3aa: CASSQGGGEAFF